This record covers a single TCR beta chain. Its antigen is currently unknown. This sample is part of a study of T cells in tuberculosis. Turning to the study itself: CD1B tetramers identified T cells specific for mycobacterial lipid GMM. Broader study findings: Shorter CDR3-alpha in active tuberculosis partly drove smaller distances.

From germline, CDR1 is SGHRS and CDR2 YFSETQ. V lost 0 bases and J 0 bases, leaving 13 bases between the germline ends. This CDR3 is built from 17 residues. Described time point: new active TB diagnosis, blood taken before or within 7 days of starting treatment. Unsorted cryopreserved PBMC were sequenced, averaging around 100,000 T cells per clinical donor. The data were produced by immunoSEQ multiplex PCR, yet TCRdb's version contains in-frame clones alone and is incomplete. The sample lists tens of thousands of clones, 92% occurring once. The chain carries TRBV5-1 and TRBJ1-3, with D possibly matching TRBD1 (5 bases). Sequencing used PBMCs, obtained at tuberculosis diagnosis. The source of this sequence is an adult with tuberculosis. Some clones in this sample may be carry-over from other donors' samples. CDR3 sequence: CASSLVARALSGNTIYF. CDR3 nucleotides: TGCGCCAGCAGCTTGGTAGCCAGGGCCCTCTCTGGAAACACCATATATTTT.